This T cell receptor (beta chain) was sequenced during a study of cytomegalovirus exposure and HLA in healthy donors. Study results and limitations: Some public TCRs appeared in many individuals, while most sequences were rare. TCR beta V- and J-gene trimming, according to a later analysis, was linked to a missense DCLRE1C variant. Analyzed later, most CMV-associated TCR beta chains appeared HLA-restricted. Among the sequence variants, a highly shared cluster was likely an artifact of sequencing.

The CDR3 has 15 amino acids. Germline CDR1 reads MNHEY; CDR2 reads SVGAGI. The V end was cut by 2 bases, the J end by 8 bases, with 13 bases between. Only a few counts were recorded for this clone. What it recognizes is unknown. In the PCR, 60 Vbeta and 13 Jbeta primers were used. This table comes from immunoSEQ multiplex PCR, and its TCRdb copy is limited to in-frame clones, with some not included. In the table there are 95,000 to 150,000 clones, roughly 80% of which are singletons. This clonotype was obtained from a female donor in good health and CMV-seronegative. Material: PBMCs. The genes are TRBV6-5 and TRBJ1-6; the D is unclear. CDR3 bases: TGTGCCAGCAGTTACGCGCCCTACCGGGATTCACCCCTCCACTTT. Its protein is CASSYAPYRDSPLHF.